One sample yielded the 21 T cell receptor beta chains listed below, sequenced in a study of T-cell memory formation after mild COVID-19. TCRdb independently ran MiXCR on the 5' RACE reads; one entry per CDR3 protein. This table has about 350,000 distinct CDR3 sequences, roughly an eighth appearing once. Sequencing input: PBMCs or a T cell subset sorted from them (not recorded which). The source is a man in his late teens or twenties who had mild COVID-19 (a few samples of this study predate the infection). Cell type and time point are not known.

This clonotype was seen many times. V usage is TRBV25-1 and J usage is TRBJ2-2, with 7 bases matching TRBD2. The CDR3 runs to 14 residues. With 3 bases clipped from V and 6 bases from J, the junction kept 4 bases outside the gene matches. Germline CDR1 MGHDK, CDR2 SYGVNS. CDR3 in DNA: TGTGCCAGCAGTGAGGCGGGGGAGGCCGGGGAGCTGTTTTTT. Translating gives CASSEAGEAGELFF.

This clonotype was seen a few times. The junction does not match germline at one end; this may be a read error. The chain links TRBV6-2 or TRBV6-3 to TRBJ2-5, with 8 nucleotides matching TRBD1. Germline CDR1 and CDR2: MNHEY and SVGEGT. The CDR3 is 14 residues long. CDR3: CATDQRQGQGTQYF. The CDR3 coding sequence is TGTGCCACCGATCAACGACAGGGGCAAGGGACCCAGTACTTC.

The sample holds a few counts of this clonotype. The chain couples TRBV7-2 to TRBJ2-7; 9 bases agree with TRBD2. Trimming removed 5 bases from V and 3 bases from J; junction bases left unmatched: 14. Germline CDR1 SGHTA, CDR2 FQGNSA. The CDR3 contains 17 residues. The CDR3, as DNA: TGTGCCAGCAGCCCGGAGGCGGGGGGGCCCATCCGCTACGAGCAGTACTTC. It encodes CASSPEAGGPIRYEQYF.

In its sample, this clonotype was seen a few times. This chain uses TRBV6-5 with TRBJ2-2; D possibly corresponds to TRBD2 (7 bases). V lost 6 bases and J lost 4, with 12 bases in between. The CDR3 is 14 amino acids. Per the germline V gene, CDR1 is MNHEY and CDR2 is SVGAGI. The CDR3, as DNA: TGTGCCAGCAGGGGGGGGCCCGCCACCGGGGAGCTGTTTTTT. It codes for CASRGGPATGELFF.

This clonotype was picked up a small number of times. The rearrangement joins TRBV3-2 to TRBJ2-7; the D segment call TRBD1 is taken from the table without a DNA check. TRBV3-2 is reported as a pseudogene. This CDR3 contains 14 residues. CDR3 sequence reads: CASSRGDRAYEQYV. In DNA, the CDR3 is TGTGCCAGCAGCAGAGGCGACAGGGCCTACGAGCAGTACGTC.

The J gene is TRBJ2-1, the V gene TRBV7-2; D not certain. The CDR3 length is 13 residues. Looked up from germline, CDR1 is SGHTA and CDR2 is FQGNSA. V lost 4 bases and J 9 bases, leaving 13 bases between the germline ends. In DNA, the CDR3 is TGTGCCAGCAGCTCAATTTCCGCGAGTGAGCAGTTCTTC. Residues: CASSSISASEQFF.

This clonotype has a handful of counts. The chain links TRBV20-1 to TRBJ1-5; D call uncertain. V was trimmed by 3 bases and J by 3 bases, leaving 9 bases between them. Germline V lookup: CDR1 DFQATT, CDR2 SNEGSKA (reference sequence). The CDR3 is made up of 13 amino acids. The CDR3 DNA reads TGCAGTGCTAGTATTCAGCTCAATCAGCCCCAGCATTTT. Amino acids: CSASIQLNQPQHF.

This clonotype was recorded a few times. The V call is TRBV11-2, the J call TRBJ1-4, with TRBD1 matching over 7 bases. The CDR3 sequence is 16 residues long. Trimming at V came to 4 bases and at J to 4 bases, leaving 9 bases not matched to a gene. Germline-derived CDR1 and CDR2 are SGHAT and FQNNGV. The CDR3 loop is CASSSFRDSRNEKLFF. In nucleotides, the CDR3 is TGTGCCAGCAGCTCTTTCCGGGACAGTCGTAATGAAAAACTGTTTTTT.

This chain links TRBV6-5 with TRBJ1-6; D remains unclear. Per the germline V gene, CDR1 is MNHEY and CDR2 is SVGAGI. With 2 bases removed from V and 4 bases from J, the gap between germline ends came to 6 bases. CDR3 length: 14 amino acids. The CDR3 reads CASSYGLYNSPLHF. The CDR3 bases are TGTGCCAGCAGTTACGGGCTATATAATTCACCCCTCCACTTT.

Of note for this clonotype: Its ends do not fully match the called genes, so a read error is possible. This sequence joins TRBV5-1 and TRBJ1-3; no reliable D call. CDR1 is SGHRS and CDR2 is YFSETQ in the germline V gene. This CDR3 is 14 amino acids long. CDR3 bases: TGCGCCAGCAGCTTGGGGCAGCATGGAGACACCATATATTTT. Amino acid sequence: CASSLGQHGDTIYF.

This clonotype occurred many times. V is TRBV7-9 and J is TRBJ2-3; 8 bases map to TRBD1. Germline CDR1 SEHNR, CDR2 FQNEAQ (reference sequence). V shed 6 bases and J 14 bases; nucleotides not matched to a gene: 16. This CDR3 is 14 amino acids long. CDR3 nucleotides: TGTGCCAGCAGAGCCCGACCGGGACAGGCACCTTGGTATTTT. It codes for CASRARPGQAPWYF.

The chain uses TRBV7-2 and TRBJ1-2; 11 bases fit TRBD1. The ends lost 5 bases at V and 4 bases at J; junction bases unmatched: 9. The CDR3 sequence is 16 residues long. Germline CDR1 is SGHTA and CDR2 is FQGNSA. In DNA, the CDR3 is TGTGCCAGCAGCCTCAATGGACAGGGGGCTGCCTATGGCTACACCTTC. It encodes CASSLNGQGAAYGYTF.

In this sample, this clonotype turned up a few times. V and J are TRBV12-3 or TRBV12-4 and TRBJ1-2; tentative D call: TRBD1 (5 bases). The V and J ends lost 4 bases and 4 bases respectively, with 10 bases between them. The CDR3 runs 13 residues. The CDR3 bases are TGTGCCAGCAGTTACGACAGCACCTATGGCTACACCTTC. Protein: CASSYDSTYGYTF.

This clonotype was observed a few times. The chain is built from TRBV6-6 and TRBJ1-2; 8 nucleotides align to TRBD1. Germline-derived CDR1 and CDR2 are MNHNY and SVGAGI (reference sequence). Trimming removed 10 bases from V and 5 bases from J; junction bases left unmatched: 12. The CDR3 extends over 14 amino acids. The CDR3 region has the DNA TGTGCCACCTCCCAGACAGGGGCCTTTTATGGCTACACCTTC. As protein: CATSQTGAFYGYTF.

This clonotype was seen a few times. Here the CDR3 reads CASSYTGTANEAFF. CDR3 coding DNA: TGTGCCAGCAGCTACACCGGGACAGCAAATGAAGCTTTCTTT. The genes are TRBV6-5 and TRBJ1-1, with 7 bases fitting TRBD1. There are 14 residues in the CDR3. Germline trimming cut 6 bases from V and 7 bases from J; bases unmatched to any gene: 11. The germline V gene encodes CDR1 MNHEY and CDR2 SVGAGI.

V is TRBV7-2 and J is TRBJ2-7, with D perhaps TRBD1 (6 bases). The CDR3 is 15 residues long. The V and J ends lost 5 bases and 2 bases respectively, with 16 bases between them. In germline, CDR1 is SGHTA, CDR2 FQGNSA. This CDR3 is CASSRRAGEAYEQYF. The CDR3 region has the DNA TGTGCCAGCAGCCGTCGGGCAGGGGAAGCCTACGAGCAGTACTTC.

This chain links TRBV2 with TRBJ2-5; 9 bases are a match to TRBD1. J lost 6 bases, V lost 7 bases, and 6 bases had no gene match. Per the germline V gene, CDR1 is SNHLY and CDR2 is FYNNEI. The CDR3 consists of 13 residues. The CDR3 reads CASIPGQGKTQYF. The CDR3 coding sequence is TGTGCCAGCATTCCGGGACAGGGAAAGACCCAGTACTTC. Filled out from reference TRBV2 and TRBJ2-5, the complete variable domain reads EPEVTQTPSHQVTQMGQEVILRCVPISNHLYFYWYRQILGQKVEFLVSFYNNEISEKSEIFDDQFSVERPDGSNFTLKIRSTKLEDSAMYFCASIPGQGKTQYFGPGTRLLVL.

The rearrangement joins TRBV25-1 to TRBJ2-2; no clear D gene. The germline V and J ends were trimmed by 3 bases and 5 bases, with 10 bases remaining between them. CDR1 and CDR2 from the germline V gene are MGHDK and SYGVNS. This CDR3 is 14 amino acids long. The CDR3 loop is CASSEAMWTGELFF. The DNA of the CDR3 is TGTGCCAGCAGTGAGGCAATGTGGACCGGGGAGCTGTTTTTT. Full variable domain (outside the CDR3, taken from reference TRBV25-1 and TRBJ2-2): EADIYQTPRYLVIGTGKKITLECSQTMGHDKMYWYQQDPGMELHLIHYSYGVNSTEKGDLSSESTVSRIRTEHFPLTLESARPSHTSQYLCASSEAMWTGELFFGEGSRLTVL.

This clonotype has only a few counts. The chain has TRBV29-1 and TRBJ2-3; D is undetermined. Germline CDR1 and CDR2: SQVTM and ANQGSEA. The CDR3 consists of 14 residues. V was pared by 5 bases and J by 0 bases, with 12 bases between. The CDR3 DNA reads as TGCAGCGTTTCCTTACTGGGAAGCACAGATACGCAGTATTTT. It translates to CSVSLLGSTDTQYF.

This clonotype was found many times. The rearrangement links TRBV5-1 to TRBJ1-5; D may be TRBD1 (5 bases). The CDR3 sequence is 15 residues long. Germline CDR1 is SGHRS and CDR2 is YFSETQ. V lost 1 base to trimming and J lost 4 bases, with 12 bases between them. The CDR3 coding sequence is TGCGCCAGCAGCTTGCAGGGAGCCCGTAATCAGCCCCAGCATTTT. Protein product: CASSLQGARNQPQHF.

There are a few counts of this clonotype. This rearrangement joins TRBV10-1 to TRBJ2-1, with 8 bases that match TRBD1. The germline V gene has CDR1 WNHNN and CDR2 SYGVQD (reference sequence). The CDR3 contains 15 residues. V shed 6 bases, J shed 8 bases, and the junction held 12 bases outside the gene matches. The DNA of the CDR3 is TGCGCCAGCAGCAGGGGGCCCGGCTCCCCGTATGAGCAGTTCTTC. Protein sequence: CASSRGPGSPYEQFF.